A single sample gave rise to the 22 T cell receptor beta chains below, sequenced in a study of blood T cell repertoires in COVID-19. Here immunoSEQ multiplex PCR was the method, and the copy in TCRdb shows in-frame clones only, minus some. The sample includes 130,000 or so clones, around nine tenths of them seen just once. The source material was peripheral blood. These receptors were obtained from a woman aged 70-85 years with COVID-19, enrolled during active disease.

The chain employs TRBV3-1 (or the pseudogene TRBV3-2) and TRBJ1-1, with TRBD1 as a possible D gene (6 bases). The CDR3 length is 16 residues. The germline V gene encodes CDR1 LGHDT and CDR2 YNNKEL (reference sequence). With 4 bases removed from V and 3 bases from J, the gap between germline ends came to 18 bases. The CDR3 spells CASSRGGGVLHTEAFF. The CDR3 DNA sequence: TGTGCCAGCAGCCGAGGGGGAGGGGTTCTTCACACTGAAGCTTTCTTT.

The J gene is TRBJ2-6, the V gene TRBV4-2, with D perhaps matching TRBD1 (6 bases). Germline V gene data show CDR1 as LGHNA and CDR2 as YNFKEQ. V gave up 0 bases and J gave up 0 bases, with 9 bases separating them. The CDR3 contains 17 residues. CDR3 coding DNA: TGTGCCAGCAGCCAAGAAAAACAGGGCTCTGGGGCCAACGTCCTGACTTTC. This sequence encodes CASSQEKQGSGANVLTF.

This clone was found once. The rearrangement joins TRBV28 to TRBJ1-6; 8 positions match TRBD1. CDR3 length: 14 residues. Germline CDR1 is MDHEN and CDR2 is SYDVKM. V lost 3 bases to trimming and J lost 9 bases; unmatched junction nucleotides: 4. The CDR3 region has the DNA TGTGCCAGCAGTTTCAGGGGGCAGGGTTCACCCCTCCACTTT. It is translated as CASSFRGQGSPLHF.

The gene calls are TRBV5-4 and TRBJ2-7, with 9 bases aligning to TRBD1. After removal of 4 bases from V and 2 bases from J, the junction contained 10 bases not matched to a gene. The CDR3 totals 16 residues. Germline V lookup: CDR1 SGHNT, CDR2 YYREEE (reference sequence). The CDR3 is CASSLRTGASPYEQYF. In DNA form, the CDR3 reads TGTGCCAGCAGCCTCAGGACAGGGGCAAGCCCCTACGAGCAGTACTTC. Variable domain in full (rest from reference TRBV5-4 and TRBJ2-7): ETGVTQSPTHLIKTRGQQVTLRCSSQSGHNTVSWYQQALGQGPQFIFQYYREEENGRGNFPPRFSGLQFPNYSSELNVNALELDDSALYLCASSLRTGASPYEQYFGPGTRLTVT.

The chain uses TRBV6-5 and TRBJ2-2, with 9 bases identical to TRBD1. V lost 6 bases, J lost 5 bases, and 4 bases stayed unmatched. The CDR3 contains 14 residues. The V gene's germline CDR1 is MNHEY and CDR2 SVGAGI. This chain's CDR3 is CASSWDRETGELFF. The CDR3 DNA is TGTGCCAGCAGCTGGGACAGGGAGACCGGGGAGCTGTTTTTT.

The chain couples TRBV7-8 to TRBJ1-6; 9 nucleotides match TRBD1. The V gene end was trimmed by 5 bases and the J gene end by 15 bases; junction bases not matched to a gene: 11. The CDR3 has 14 amino acids. Germline CDR1 and CDR2: SGHVS and FQNEAQ. The CDR3 region is CASSPNTGGQVLHF. The CDR3 DNA reads as TGTGCCAGCAGCCCTAACACAGGGGGCCAGGTCCTCCACTTT.

The rearrangement uses TRBV7-9 and TRBJ1-4; tentatively, D is TRBD1 (6 bases). The V and J ends lost 4 bases and 0 bases respectively, with 12 bases between them. Germline assignment: CDR1 SEHNR and CDR2 FQNEAQ (reference sequence). This CDR3 has 16 residues. The DNA of the CDR3 is TGTGCCAGCAGCTCGAGACAGGTGGCAACTAATGAAAAACTGTTTTTT. Its translation is CASSSRQVATNEKLFF.

This clone was seen a single time. The V call is TRBV30, the J call TRBJ1-2, with a tentative D call TRBD1 (5 bases). Germline V gene sequence: CDR1 GTSNPN, CDR2 SVGIG (reference sequence). V was pared by 3 bases and J by 6 bases, with 14 bases between. The CDR3 length is 13 residues. The CDR3 coding sequence is TGTGCCTGGAGCCCCGGGGGAAACGATGGCTACACCTTC. Translation: CAWSPGGNDGYTF.

This chain links TRBV28 with TRBJ1-2; TRBD1 agrees at 8 bases. The length of the CDR3 is 14 residues. V shed 7 bases and J 2 bases; nucleotides not matched to a gene: 6. In germline, CDR1 is MDHEN, CDR2 SYDVKM. CDR3 region: CASTGGSKNYGYTF. CDR3 sequence (DNA): TGTGCCAGCACAGGGGGCTCTAAGAACTATGGCTACACCTTC.

The chain recombines TRBV4-2 with TRBJ2-3; TRBD1 might be the D (6 bases). From germline, CDR1 is LGHNA and CDR2 YNFKEQ. The CDR3 runs to 17 residues. Trimming took 5 bases from V and 5 from J, leaving 23 bases between them. The chain's CDR3 is CASSDHRVNRDEDTQYF. The CDR3, as DNA: TGTGCCAGCAGCGACCACCGGGTCAACAGGGATGAAGATACGCAGTATTTT.

For the CDR3, the DNA is TGCGCCAGCAGCTTGGGCCTAGCGGGGGGGCCTAGCCAAGAGACCCAGTACTTC. Its translation: CASSLGLAGGPSQETQYF. The chain carries TRBV5-1 and TRBJ2-5; TRBD2 aligns across 12 bases. CDR1 and CDR2 from the germline V gene are SGHRS and YFSETQ. Losses at the gene ends were 0 bases for V and 1 base for J; bases not matched to a gene: 7. The CDR3 sequence is 18 residues long. Filled out from reference TRBV5-1 and TRBJ2-5, the complete variable domain reads KAGVTQTPRYLIKTRGQQVTLSCSPISGHRSVSWYQQTPGQGLQFLFEYFSETQRNKGNFPGRFSGRQFSNSRSEMNVSTLELGDSALYLCASSLGLAGGPSQETQYFGPGTRLLVL.

This clone has just a few counts. The rearrangement links TRBV18 to TRBJ1-2; D is ambiguous. The CDR3 covers 13 residues. The germline V and J ends were trimmed by 3 bases and 0 bases, with 5 bases remaining between them. The germline gives CDR1 KGHSH, CDR2 LQKENI. The CDR3 DNA follows: TGTGCCAGCTCACCTCCAGCTAACTATGGCTACACCTTC. It encodes CASSPPANYGYTF.

V gene TRBV15 combines with J gene TRBJ2-5; weak D call: TRBD2 (5 bases). Germline lookup yields CDR1 LNHNV and CDR2 YYDKDF (reference sequence). V was trimmed by 5 bases and J by 1 base, leaving 14 bases between them. The length of the CDR3 is 15 residues. The CDR3 nucleotides read TGTGCCACCAGCCGCGGGTGGGGTCTCCAAGAGACCCAGTACTTC. It is translated as CATSRGWGLQETQYF.

This sequence joins TRBV9 and TRBJ2-6; 8 positions agree with TRBD1. V was pared by 2 bases and J by 2 bases, with 3 bases of the junction left unmatched. This CDR3 has 16 residues. The germline V gene encodes CDR1 SGDLS and CDR2 YYNGEE. This chain's CDR3 is CASSVTQGAGANVLTF. The DNA of the CDR3 is TGTGCCAGCAGCGTGACACAGGGGGCTGGGGCCAACGTCCTGACTTTC.

Ten or more counts support this clone. J is TRBJ1-2 and V is TRBV19; D not resolved. The CDR3 runs 13 residues. Between the trimmed V and J ends, which lost 0 bases and 2 bases, there was a span of 4 bases. Germline CDR1 and CDR2: LNHDA and SQIVND (reference sequence). CDR3 protein: CASSIDRNYGYTF. The DNA for the CDR3 is TGTGCCAGTAGTATAGACAGGAACTATGGCTACACCTTC.

This clone was seen just once. The J gene is TRBJ2-1, the V gene TRBV11-2; 11 nucleotides agree with TRBD2. The CDR3 is 15 amino acids. Germline V gene lookup returns CDR1 SGHAT and CDR2 FQNNGV. The junction had 10 bases not matched to a gene; V was cut back by 7 bases and J by 8 bases. The CDR3 here is CASTLSGGAMYEQFF. In DNA form, the CDR3 reads TGTGCCAGCACCCTTAGCGGGGGGGCGATGTATGAGCAGTTCTTC.

The chain employs TRBV2 and TRBJ2-7; D may be TRBD2 (5 bases). CDR3 length: 14 residues. Germline V gene lookup returns CDR1 SNHLY and CDR2 FYNNEI. Trimming left V 6 bases short and J 5 bases short, with 17 bases between. For the CDR3, the DNA is TGTGCCAGCAGGCTGATAGTCCCCGGGGACGAGCAGTACTTC. This gives the protein CASRLIVPGDEQYF. Combining the CDR3 with reference TRBV2 and TRBJ2-7 gives the whole variable domain EPEVTQTPSHQVTQMGQEVILRCVPISNHLYFYWYRQILGQKVEFLVSFYNNEISEKSEIFDDQFSVERPDGSNFTLKIRSTKLEDSAMYFCASRLIVPGDEQYFGPGTRLTVT.

The V call is TRBV3-1 (or the pseudogene TRBV3-2), the J call TRBJ2-7, with D perhaps TRBD1 (5 bases). The CDR3 runs 14 residues. Germline V gene sequence: CDR1 LGHDT, CDR2 YNNKEL (reference sequence). The V and J ends lost 1 base and 2 bases respectively, with 9 bases between them. The CDR3 here is CASSQVPGPYEQYF. The CDR3 coding sequence is TGTGCCAGCAGCCAAGTCCCAGGGCCCTACGAGCAGTACTTC.

This clone is a singleton in its sample. This sequence joins TRBV2 and TRBJ1-5; D ambiguous. The CDR3 contains 15 residues. Germline-derived CDR1 and CDR2 are SNHLY and FYNNEI. V lost 4 bases and J 0 bases, leaving 10 bases between the germline ends. CDR3 coding DNA: TGTGCCAGCAGTGCCGACGGGAATAGCAATCAGCCCCAGCATTTT. It specifies CASSADGNSNQPQHF. Filled out from reference TRBV2 and TRBJ1-5, the complete variable domain reads EPEVTQTPSHQVTQMGQEVILRCVPISNHLYFYWYRQILGQKVEFLVSFYNNEISEKSEIFDDQFSVERPDGSNFTLKIRSTKLEDSAMYFCASSADGNSNQPQHFGDGTRLSIL.

The V gene is TRBV5-4, the J gene TRBJ2-1, with 8 bases fitting TRBD2. The CDR3 spans 18 residues. Germline CDR1 reads SGHNT; CDR2 reads YYREEE (reference sequence). Losses at the gene ends were 4 bases for V and 1 base for J; bases not matched to a gene: 13. CDR3 sequence (DNA): TGTGCCAGCAGCCCTCTAGCGGGCGCTATTTCTTCCTACAATGAGCAGTTCTTC. This translates into CASSPLAGAISSYNEQFF. Drawing the rest from reference TRBV5-4 and TRBJ2-1, the complete variable domain is ETGVTQSPTHLIKTRGQQVTLRCSSQSGHNTVSWYQQALGQGPQFIFQYYREEENGRGNFPPRFSGLQFPNYSSELNVNALELDDSALYLCASSPLAGAISSYNEQFFGPGTRLTVL.

In the case of this clone: At one end the junction does not follow the germline gene, possibly because of a read error. The chain recombines TRBV7-7 with TRBJ2-7, with 8 bases that match TRBD1. The CDR3 covers 15 residues. Germline loops: CDR1 SSHAT, CDR2 FNYEAQ (reference sequence). Here the CDR3 reads CASTTEDRGPYEQYF. The CDR3, as DNA: TGTGCTAGCACCACGGAAGACAGGGGACCCTACGAGCAGTACTTC.

The V gene is TRBV28, the J gene TRBJ2-3; the D is unclear. The CDR3 totals 15 residues. V shed 3 bases and J shed 0 bases, with 10 bases lying between them. Germline CDR1 MDHEN, CDR2 SYDVKM. CDR3 region: CASSFPPTSTDTQYF. The CDR3 DNA is TGTGCCAGCAGTTTCCCCCCTACTAGCACAGATACGCAGTATTTT.